This T cell receptor beta chain came from a study of blood T cell repertoires in COVID-19. The germline V gene has CDR1 SGHAT and CDR2 FQNNGV. V was trimmed by 1 base and J by 3 bases, leaving 9 bases between them. The CDR3 is 14 residues long. Profiling relied on immunoSEQ multiplex PCR, and the TCRdb table lists in-frame clones only, not all of them. Of around 140,000 clones detected, roughly 89% appear once; the ten largest clones hold around 1.5%. This receptor was identified in a human donor in a cohort sampled during active COVID-19. The rearrangement joins TRBV11-2 to TRBJ1-2; no reliable D call. Sequenced: peripheral blood. In DNA form, the CDR3 reads TGTGCCAGCAGCTTAGGTGGAGCGCACTATGGCTACACCTTC. Translation gives CASSLGGAHYGYTF.